This TCR beta chain derives from a study of T cells after somatic rescue of genetic block. Generated by immunoSEQ multiplex PCR, the TCRdb table keeps only in-frame clones and is missing some. The data hold 55,000 to 75,000 clones, with approximately 90% observed a single time. V lost 5 bases, J lost 3 bases, and 13 bases lay in between. From germline, CDR1 is MNHEY and CDR2 SVGAGI. The CDR3 has 15 residues. This sequence originates from a man in his forties. What was sequenced was peripheral blood mononuclear cells (PBMCs). The chain links TRBV6-5 to TRBJ1-4, with a tentative D call TRBD1 (6 bases). CDR3 loop: CASSSQGRSNEKLFF. DNA of the CDR3: TGTGCCAGCAGTAGCCAGGGGAGATCTAATGAAAAACTGTTTTTT.